Sequencing of this T cell receptor (beta chain) was carried out in a study of blood T cell repertoires in COVID-19. Across the study: Sites in the United States, Italy and Spain provided acute and convalescent COVID-19 samples. From T cells, B-cell-depleted T cells, or PBMCs came the material, which was cDNA or gDNA.

The ends were cut back, 0 bases at V and 2 bases at J, with 11 bases in the middle. The CDR3 length is 15 residues. Germline V gene lookup returns CDR1 SGHRS and CDR2 YFSETQ. Measured with immunoSEQ multiplex PCR; TCRdb has only the in-frame clones, and not every one. The repertoire includes 300,000 or so clones, roughly nine tenths of them detected once, and roughly 2.6% sits in the top ten. Individuals aged about 18 to 90 years were recruited from 24 US areas. Donors in Cohort 3 who had recovered were those with two negative PCRs, healthcare professional clearance, or resolution of their symptoms. J is TRBJ1-1 and V is TRBV5-1; no clear D gene. The sample consisted of PBMCs or T cells enriched from blood (not recorded which). The receptor's source is a man aged 60 to 69 who had recovered from COVID-19. Here the CDR3 DNA reads TGCGCCAGCAGCTTGGTATCCGGTTATAACACTGAAGCTTTCTTT. It translates to CASSLVSGYNTEAFF.